The 6 T cell receptor beta chains below all came from one sample that was sequenced in a study of control samples from healthy donors and cancer patients. The repertoire was sequenced with immunoSEQ multiplex PCR; TCRdb's copy has only in-frame clones and lacks some. This table holds about 120,000 clones, just over 90% found once. The sample comprised blood. These receptor sequences come from a woman aged 18-35 years in good health.

The DNA of the CDR3 is TGTGCCAGCAGTGCCACAGGAACCGGGGAGCTGTTTTTT. It translates to CASSATGTGELFF. The V and J genes are TRBV12-3 or TRBV12-4 and TRBJ2-2; D may be TRBD1 (5 bases). The CDR3 totals 13 residues. Trimming left V 5 bases short and J 5 bases short, with 9 bases between.

This chain links TRBV7-3 with TRBJ2-6, with 7 bases that match TRBD1. V trimming: 5 bases; J trimming: 0 bases; junction bases outside the gene matches: 13. This CDR3 has 19 amino acids. In germline, CDR1 is SGHTA, CDR2 FQGTGA. In nucleotides, the CDR3 is TGTGCCAGCAGCCTAAACACGGGACAGACCAACTCTGGGGCCAACGTCCTGACTTTC. It encodes CASSLNTGQTNSGANVLTF.

This chain uses TRBV18 with TRBJ2-1, with 8 bases that match TRBD1. The V segment lost 2 bases and the J segment 5 bases; nucleotides outside the gene matches: 5. CDR1 and CDR2 (germline): KGHSH, LQKENI. The CDR3 consists of 15 residues. The CDR3 protein is CASSPVQGADNEQFF. The CDR3 nucleotides read TGTGCCAGCTCACCAGTCCAGGGGGCGGACAATGAGCAGTTCTTC.

V is TRBV28 and J is TRBJ2-3; possible D gene TRBD2, 6 bases. Trimming stripped 6 bases from V and 0 bases from J, with 13 bases between. The CDR3 has 15 amino acids. Germline V gene sequence: CDR1 MDHEN, CDR2 SYDVKM. CDR3 amino acids: CASSRGTASTDTQYF. As DNA, the CDR3 is TGTGCCAGCAGCCGGGGGACTGCTAGCACAGATACGCAGTATTTT.

This clone was seen just once. V and J are TRBV6-5 and TRBJ1-6; no clear D. Trimming pared 7 bases from V and 4 bases from J, leaving 11 bases between. Germline loops: CDR1 MNHEY, CDR2 SVGAGI. The CDR3 runs 14 residues. For the CDR3, the DNA is TGTGCCAGCATCTCGGAAGGATATAATTCACCCCTCCACTTT. It codes for CASISEGYNSPLHF.

This clone occurred once. The J gene is TRBJ2-2, the V gene TRBV27, with 7 nucleotides matching TRBD1. CDR1 MNHEY and CDR2 SMNVEV come from the germline V gene (reference sequence). This CDR3 has 14 amino acids. V shed 2 bases, J shed 7 bases, and the junction held 4 bases outside the gene matches. The CDR3 reads CASSLRQGLGELFF. The CDR3, as DNA: TGTGCCAGCAGTTTAAGACAGGGCCTCGGGGAGCTGTTTTTT.